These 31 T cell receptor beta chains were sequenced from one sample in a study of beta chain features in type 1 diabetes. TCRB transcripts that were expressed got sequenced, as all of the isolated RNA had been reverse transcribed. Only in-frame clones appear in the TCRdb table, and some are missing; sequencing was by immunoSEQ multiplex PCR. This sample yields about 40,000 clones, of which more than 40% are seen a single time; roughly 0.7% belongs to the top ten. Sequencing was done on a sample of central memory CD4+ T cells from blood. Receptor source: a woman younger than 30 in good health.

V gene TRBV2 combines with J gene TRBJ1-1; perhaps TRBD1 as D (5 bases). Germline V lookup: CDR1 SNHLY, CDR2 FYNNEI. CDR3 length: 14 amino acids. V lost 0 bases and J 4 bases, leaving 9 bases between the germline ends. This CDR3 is CASSEARGPTEAFF. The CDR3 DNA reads TGTGCCAGCAGTGAAGCGCGGGGCCCCACTGAAGCTTTCTTT. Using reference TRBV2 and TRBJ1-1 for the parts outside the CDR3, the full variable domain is EPEVTQTPSHQVTQMGQEVILRCVPISNHLYFYWYRQILGQKVEFLVSFYNNEISEKSEIFDDQFSVERPDGSNFTLKIRSTKLEDSAMYFCASSEARGPTEAFFGQGTRLTVV.

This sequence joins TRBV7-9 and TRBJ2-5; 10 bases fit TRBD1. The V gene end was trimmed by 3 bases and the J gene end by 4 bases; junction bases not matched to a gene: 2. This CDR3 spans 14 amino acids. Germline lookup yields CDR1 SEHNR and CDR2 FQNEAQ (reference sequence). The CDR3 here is CASSLGTGVETQYF. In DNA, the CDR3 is TGTGCCAGCAGCTTGGGGACAGGGGTAGAGACCCAGTACTTC. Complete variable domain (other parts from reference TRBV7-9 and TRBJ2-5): DTGVSQNPRHKITKRGQNVTFRCDPISEHNRLYWYRQTLGQGPEFLTYFQNEAQLEKSRLLSDRFSAERPKGSFSTLEIQRTEQGDSAMYLCASSLGTGVETQYFGPGTRLLVL.

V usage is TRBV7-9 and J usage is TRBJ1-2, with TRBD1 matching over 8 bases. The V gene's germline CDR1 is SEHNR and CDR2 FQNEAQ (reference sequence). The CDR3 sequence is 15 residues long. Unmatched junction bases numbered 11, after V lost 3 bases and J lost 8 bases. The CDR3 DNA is TGTGCCAGCAGCTTTCGTTCACAGGGGGAAGGCGGCTACACCTTC. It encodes CASSFRSQGEGGYTF. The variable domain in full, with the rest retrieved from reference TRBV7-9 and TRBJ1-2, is DTGVSQNPRHKITKRGQNVTFRCDPISEHNRLYWYRQTLGQGPEFLTYFQNEAQLEKSRLLSDRFSAERPKGSFSTLEIQRTEQGDSAMYLCASSFRSQGEGGYTFGSGTRLTVV.

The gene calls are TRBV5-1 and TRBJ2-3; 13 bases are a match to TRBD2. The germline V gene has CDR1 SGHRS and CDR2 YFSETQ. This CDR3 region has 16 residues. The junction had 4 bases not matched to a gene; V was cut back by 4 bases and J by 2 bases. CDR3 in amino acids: CASSPGTSGATDTQYF. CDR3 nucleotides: TGCGCCAGCAGCCCCGGGACTAGCGGGGCCACAGATACGCAGTATTTT.

CDR3: CASSYGTGRYEQYF. CDR3 coding DNA: TGTGCCAGCTCCTATGGGACAGGGCGATACGAGCAGTACTTC. The V gene is TRBV18, the J gene TRBJ2-7; TRBD1 aligns across 9 bases. This CDR3 spans 14 amino acids. J gave up 4 bases and V 6 bases, and 7 bases lay outside the gene matches. Germline CDR1 reads KGHSH; CDR2 reads LQKENI.

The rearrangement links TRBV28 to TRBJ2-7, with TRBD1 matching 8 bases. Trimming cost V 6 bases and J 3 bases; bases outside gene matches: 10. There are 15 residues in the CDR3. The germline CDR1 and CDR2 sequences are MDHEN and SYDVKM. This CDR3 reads CASRSLGQANYEQYF. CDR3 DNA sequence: TGTGCCAGCAGGTCCCTGGGACAGGCCAACTACGAGCAGTACTTC. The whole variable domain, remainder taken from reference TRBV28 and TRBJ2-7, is DVKVTQSSRYLVKRTGEKVFLECVQDMDHENMFWYRQDPGLGLRLIYFSYDVKMKEKGDIPEGYSVSREKKERFSLILESASTNQTSMYLCASRSLGQANYEQYFGPGTRLTVT.

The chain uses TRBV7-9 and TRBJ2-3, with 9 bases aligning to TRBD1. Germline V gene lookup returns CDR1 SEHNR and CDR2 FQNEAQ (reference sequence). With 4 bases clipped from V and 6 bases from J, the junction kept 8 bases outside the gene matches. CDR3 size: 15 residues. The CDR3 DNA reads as TGTGCCAGCAGCTCCACAGGGGGCGACAGGGATACGCAGTATTTT. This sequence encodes CASSSTGGDRDTQYF.

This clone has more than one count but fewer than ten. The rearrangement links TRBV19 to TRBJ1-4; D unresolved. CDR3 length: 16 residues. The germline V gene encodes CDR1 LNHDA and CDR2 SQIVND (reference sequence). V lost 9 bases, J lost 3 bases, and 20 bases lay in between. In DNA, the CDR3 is TGTGCCAGCCAGCAAAGTCCCGGGAGGGCTAATGAAAAACTGTTTTTT. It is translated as CASQQSPGRANEKLFF.

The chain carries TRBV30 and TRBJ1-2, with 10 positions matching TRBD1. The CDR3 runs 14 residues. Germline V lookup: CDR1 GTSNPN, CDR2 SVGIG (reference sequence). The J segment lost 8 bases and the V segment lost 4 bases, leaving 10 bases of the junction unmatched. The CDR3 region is CAWKAGTGALGYTF. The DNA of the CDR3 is TGTGCCTGGAAAGCTGGGACAGGGGCTTTGGGCTACACCTTC.

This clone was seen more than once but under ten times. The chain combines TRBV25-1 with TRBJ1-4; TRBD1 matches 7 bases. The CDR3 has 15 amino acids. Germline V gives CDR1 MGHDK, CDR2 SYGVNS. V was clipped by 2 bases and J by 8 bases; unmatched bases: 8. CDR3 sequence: CASSENVVQGEKLFF. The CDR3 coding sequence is TGTGCCAGCAGTGAAAATGTGGTACAGGGGGAAAAACTGTTTTTT.

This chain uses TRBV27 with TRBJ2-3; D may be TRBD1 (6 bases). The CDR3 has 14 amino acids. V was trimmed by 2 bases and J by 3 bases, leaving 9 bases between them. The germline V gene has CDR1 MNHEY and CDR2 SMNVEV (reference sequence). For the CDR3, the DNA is TGTGCCAGCAGTTTAGGCAGGGGTACAGATACGCAGTATTTT. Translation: CASSLGRGTDTQYF.

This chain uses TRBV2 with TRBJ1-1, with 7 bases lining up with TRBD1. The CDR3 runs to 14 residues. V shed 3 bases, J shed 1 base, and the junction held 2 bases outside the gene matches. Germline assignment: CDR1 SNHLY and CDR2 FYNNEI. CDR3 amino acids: CASSETGSNTEAFF. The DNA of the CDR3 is TGTGCCAGCAGTGAGACAGGGTCGAACACTGAAGCTTTCTTT.

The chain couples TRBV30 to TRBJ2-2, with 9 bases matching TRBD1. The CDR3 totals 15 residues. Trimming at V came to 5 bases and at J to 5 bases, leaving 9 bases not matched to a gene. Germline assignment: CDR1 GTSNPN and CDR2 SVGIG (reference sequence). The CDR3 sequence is CAWEVTGGRTGELFF. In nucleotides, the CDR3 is TGTGCCTGGGAGGTGACAGGGGGAAGGACCGGGGAGCTGTTTTTT.

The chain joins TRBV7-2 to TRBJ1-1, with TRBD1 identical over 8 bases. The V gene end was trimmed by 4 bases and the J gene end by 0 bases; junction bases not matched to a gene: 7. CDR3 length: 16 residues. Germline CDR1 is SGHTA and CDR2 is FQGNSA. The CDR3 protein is CASSSGNRGMNTEAFF. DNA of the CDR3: TGTGCCAGCAGCTCCGGGAACAGGGGGATGAACACTGAAGCTTTCTTT.

Written as DNA, the CDR3 is TGTGCCAGCAGCCCCGGGACTAGCGGGAGCCTTGAGCAGTTCTTC. Translation gives CASSPGTSGSLEQFF. The rearrangement joins TRBV7-8 to TRBJ2-1; 14 bases fit TRBD2. Germline-derived CDR1 and CDR2 are SGHVS and FQNEAQ. This CDR3 has 15 residues. The V and J ends lost 5 bases and 9 bases, in that order; junction bases with no gene match: 6.

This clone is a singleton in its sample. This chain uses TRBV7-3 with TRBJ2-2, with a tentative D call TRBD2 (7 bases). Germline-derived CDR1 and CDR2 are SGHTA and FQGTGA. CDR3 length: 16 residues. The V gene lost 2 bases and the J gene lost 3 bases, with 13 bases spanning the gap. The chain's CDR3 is CASSLSGEGDTGELFF. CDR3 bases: TGTGCCAGCAGCTTATCAGGGGAGGGTGACACCGGGGAGCTGTTTTTT.

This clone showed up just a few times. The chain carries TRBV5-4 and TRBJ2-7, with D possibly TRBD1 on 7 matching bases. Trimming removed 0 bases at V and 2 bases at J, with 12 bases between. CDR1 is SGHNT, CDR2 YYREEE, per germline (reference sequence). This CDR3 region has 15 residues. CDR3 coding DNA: TGTGCCAGCAGCTTGGTAGGCAGGGGGGCCTACGAGCAGTACTTC. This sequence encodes CASSLVGRGAYEQYF.

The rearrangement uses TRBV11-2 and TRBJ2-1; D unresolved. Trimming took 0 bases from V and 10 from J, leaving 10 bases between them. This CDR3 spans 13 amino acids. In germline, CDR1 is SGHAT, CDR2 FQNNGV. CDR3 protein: CASSLDFQAEQFF. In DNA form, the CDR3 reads TGTGCCAGCAGCTTAGACTTTCAGGCAGAGCAGTTCTTC. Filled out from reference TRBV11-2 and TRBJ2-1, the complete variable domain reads EAGVAQSPRYKIIEKRQSVAFWCNPISGHATLYWYQQILGQGPKLLIQFQNNGVVDDSQLPKDRFSAERLKGVDSTLKIQPAKLEDSAVYLCASSLDFQAEQFFGPGTRLTVL.

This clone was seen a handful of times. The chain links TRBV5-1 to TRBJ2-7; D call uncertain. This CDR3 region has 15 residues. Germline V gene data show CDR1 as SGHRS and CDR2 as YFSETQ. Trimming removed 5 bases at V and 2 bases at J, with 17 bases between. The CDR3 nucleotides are TGCGCCAGCAGTTTCGACCCCGCAGGCCCCTACGAGCAGTACTTC. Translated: CASSFDPAGPYEQYF. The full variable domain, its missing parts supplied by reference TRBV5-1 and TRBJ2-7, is KAGVTQTPRYLIKTRGQQVTLSCSPISGHRSVSWYQQTPGQGLQFLFEYFSETQRNKGNFPGRFSGRQFSNSRSEMNVSTLELGDSALYLCASSFDPAGPYEQYFGPGTRLTVT.

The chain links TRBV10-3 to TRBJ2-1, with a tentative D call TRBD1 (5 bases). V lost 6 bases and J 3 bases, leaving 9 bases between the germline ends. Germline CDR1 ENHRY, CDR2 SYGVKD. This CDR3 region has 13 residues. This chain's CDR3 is CAISQGIYNEQFF. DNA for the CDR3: TGTGCCATCAGCCAGGGTATCTACAATGAGCAGTTCTTC.

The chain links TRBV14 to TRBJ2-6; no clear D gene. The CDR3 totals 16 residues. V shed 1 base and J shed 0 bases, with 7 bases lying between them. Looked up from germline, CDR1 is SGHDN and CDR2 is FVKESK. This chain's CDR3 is CASSQVAGSGANVLTF. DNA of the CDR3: TGTGCCAGCAGCCAAGTTGCAGGCTCTGGGGCCAACGTCCTGACTTTC.

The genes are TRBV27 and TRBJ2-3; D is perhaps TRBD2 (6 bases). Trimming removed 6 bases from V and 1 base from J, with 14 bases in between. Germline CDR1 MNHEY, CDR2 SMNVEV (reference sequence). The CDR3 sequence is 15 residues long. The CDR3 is CASRTGVGGTDTQYF. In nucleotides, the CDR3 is TGTGCCAGCAGAACGGGGGTTGGCGGCACAGATACGCAGTATTTT.

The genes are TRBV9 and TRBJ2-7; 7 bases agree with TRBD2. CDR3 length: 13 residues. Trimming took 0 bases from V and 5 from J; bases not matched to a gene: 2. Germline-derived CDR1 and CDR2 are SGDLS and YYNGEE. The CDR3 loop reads CASSVGTRNEQYF. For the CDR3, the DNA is TGTGCCAGCAGCGTAGGGACTAGAAACGAGCAGTACTTC.

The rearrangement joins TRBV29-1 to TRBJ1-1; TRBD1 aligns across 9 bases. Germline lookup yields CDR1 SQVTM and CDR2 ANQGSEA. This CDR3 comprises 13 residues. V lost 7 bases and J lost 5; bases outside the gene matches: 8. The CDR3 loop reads CSGQPGQGTEAFF. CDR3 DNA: TGCAGCGGTCAACCGGGACAGGGAACTGAAGCTTTCTTT.

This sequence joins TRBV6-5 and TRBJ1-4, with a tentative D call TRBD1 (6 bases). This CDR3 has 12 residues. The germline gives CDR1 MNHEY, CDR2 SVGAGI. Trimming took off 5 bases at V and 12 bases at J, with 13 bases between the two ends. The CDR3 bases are TGTGCCAGCAGTGGACTCAACAGGGAACTGTTTTTT. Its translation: CASSGLNRELFF.

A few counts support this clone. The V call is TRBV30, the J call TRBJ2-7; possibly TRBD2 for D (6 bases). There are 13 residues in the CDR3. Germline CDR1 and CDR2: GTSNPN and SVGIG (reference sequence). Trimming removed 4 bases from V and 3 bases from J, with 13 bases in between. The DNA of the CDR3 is TGTGCCTGGACTCCGGGAGCGAACTACGAGCAGTACTTC. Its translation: CAWTPGANYEQYF.

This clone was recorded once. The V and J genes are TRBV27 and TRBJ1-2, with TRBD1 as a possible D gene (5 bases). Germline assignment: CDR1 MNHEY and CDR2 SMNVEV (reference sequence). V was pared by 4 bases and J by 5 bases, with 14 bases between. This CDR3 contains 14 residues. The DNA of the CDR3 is TGTGCCAGCAGTTATATAACGGGGGGGTATGGCTACACCTTC. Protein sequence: CASSYITGGYGYTF.

In nucleotides, the CDR3 is TGTGCCAGCACTCGACAGGGGGATTCCTACGAGCAGTACTTC. Amino acid sequence: CASTRQGDSYEQYF. The V and J genes are TRBV2 and TRBJ2-7; 9 bases match TRBD1. This CDR3 spans 14 amino acids. Germline CDR1 reads SNHLY; CDR2 reads FYNNEI. V shed 7 bases and J 1 base; nucleotides not matched to a gene: 5.

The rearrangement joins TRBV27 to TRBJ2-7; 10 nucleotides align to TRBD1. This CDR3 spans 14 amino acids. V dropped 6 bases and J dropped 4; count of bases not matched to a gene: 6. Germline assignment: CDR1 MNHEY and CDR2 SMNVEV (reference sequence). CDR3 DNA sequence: TGTGCCAGCAGAAAGACAGGGGGCGAGTACGAGCAGTACTTC. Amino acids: CASRKTGGEYEQYF.

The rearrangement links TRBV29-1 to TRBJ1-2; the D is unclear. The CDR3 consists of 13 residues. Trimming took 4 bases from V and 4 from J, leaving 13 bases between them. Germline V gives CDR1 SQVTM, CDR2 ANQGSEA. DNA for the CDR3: TGCAGCGTTGGTGCAGGAAAGTCCTATGGCTACACCTTC. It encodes CSVGAGKSYGYTF.

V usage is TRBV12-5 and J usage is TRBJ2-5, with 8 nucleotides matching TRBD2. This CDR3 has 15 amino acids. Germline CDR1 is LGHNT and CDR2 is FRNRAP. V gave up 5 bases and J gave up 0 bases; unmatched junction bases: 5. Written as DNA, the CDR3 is TGTGCTAGTGGTGCGTCTAGCGGGTACCAAGAGACCCAGTACTTC. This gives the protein CASGASSGYQETQYF.